This T cell receptor beta chain is from a study of blood T cell repertoires in COVID-19. Study in general: Samples came from the United States, Italy and Spain, spanning acute and convalescent COVID-19. PBMCs, B-cell-depleted T cells, or T cells provided the cDNA or gDNA that made up the material.

In the original processing: Amplification from reference gene primers served as the basis for estimated nucleated cell counts. Here immunoSEQ multiplex PCR was the method, and the copy in TCRdb shows in-frame clones only, minus some. That table gives V, J and clone size, and the DNA gave D and trimming. Among about 120,000 clones listed, more than 75% were seen once. From germline, CDR1 is LNHNV and CDR2 YYDKDF (reference sequence). The J segment lost 0 bases and the V segment lost 5 bases, leaving 6 bases of the junction unmatched. The CDR3 is 17 residues long. V and J are TRBV15 and TRBJ1-4; the match to TRBD1 covers 10 bases. This clonotype was obtained from a man aged 45-60 years with active COVID-19. Sequencing was performed on peripheral blood. DNA for the CDR3: TGTGCCACCAGCGAACCGGGACAGGGGTCAACTAATGAAAAACTGTTTTTT. As protein: CATSEPGQGSTNEKLFF.